This T cell receptor (beta chain) emerged from a study of blood T cell repertoires in COVID-19. As for the study in general: Italy, Spain and the United States were the sources of the convalescent and acute COVID-19 samples. Sources were T cells, B-cell-depleted T cells, or PBMCs; the material itself was cDNA or gDNA.

The CDR3 is 16 amino acids. From germline, CDR1 is SGHAT and CDR2 FQNNGV. V was trimmed by 2 bases and J by 0 bases, leaving 12 bases between them. Per the original data handling: The assay estimated nucleated cells by amplifying reference gene primers. TCRdb keeps only in-frame clones here, not all; method: immunoSEQ multiplex PCR. V and J calls and clone size are given by that table; D and trimming were obtained from the DNA. The sample lists around 260,000 clones; 83% were seen once. This clone occurred a few times. This sequence joins TRBV11-2 and TRBJ2-3; tentatively, D is TRBD2 (5 bases). This receptor was obtained from a woman aged 45-59 years who had recovered from COVID-19. Sequencing input: peripheral blood. The CDR3 loop reads CASSLYSRASTDTQYF. The CDR3 bases are TGTGCCAGCAGCTTATATTCGCGGGCCAGCACAGATACGCAGTATTTT.